This TCR beta chain was recovered during a study of shared clonotypes between healthy human individuals. Study-level results: The represented genetic and exposure-history diversity was limited by the small number of donors.

Genomic DNA per cell subset filled all wells of several immunoSEQ plates. In the authors' methods: ImmunoSEQ output held junction-only sequences without quality scores, so filtering differed. Sequencing was performed with immunoSEQ multiplex PCR; in TCRdb, only in-frame clones are kept and a portion is missing. The V and J calls and clone size come from that table; D and trimming were worked out from the DNA. This table has 2,100,000 or so clones, around 95% appearing once. Germline loops: CDR1 MGHDK, CDR2 SYGVNS. The V segment lost 8 bases and the J segment 5 bases; nucleotides outside the gene matches: 8. The CDR3 consists of 13 residues. There were only Caucasian adults among the donors, and all lived in Nashville, Tennessee. Regarding this clone: What it recognizes is unknown.

Sequenced: naive CD4+ T cells sorted from blood. Subset described: CD45RA+ positively selected. The source of this sequence is a man aged 18 to 30 in good health. The chain couples TRBV25-1 to TRBJ2-5, with 7 bases lining up with TRBD1. In DNA, the CDR3 is TGTGCCAGCGCTCTATGGGGACAGGAGACCCAGTACTTC. Translated: CASALWGQETQYF.